This T cell receptor (beta chain) was captured in a study of vaccination effects on CD4 cells after COVID-19. Generated by immunoSEQ multiplex PCR, the TCRdb table keeps only in-frame clones and is missing some. The repertoire includes more than 20,000 clones, about three quarters of them detected once, and 19% sits in the top ten. Comment on this clone: Its antigen is still unknown.

Study results and caveats: Marked contraction was observed in infection-induced and vaccine-induced clones late after vaccination. Spike-reactive clones found after vaccination in convalescents were mainly new vaccine-induced clones.

V lost 2 bases, J lost 6 bases, and 8 bases lay in between. CDR3 length: 13 amino acids. Per the germline V gene, CDR1 is SGHNT and CDR2 is YENEEA. Expansion with viral peptide pools was applied to antigen-specific CD4+ T cells by the ViraFEST assay prior to sequencing. Following culture for more than 9 days, CD4+ T cells were isolated. The person was diagnosed with PCR-confirmed SARS-CoV-2 infection between March and December 2020. Researchers reported culturing two million PBMC in each well, adding 10 IU/ml IL-2 and about 10 ug/ml peptides. IL-2 medium supplanted half the medium on days 3 and 7. The V gene is TRBV11-3, the J gene TRBJ2-1; D is unresolved. The sample in question was CD4+ T cells from PBMCs cultured with HCoV-NL63 spike peptides, obtained before COVID-19 vaccination. This TCR derives from a human donor who had a prior SARS-CoV-2 infection. The CDR3, as DNA: TGTGCCAGCAGCTTACAGAGATTCAATGAGCAGTTCTTC. It is translated as CASSLQRFNEQFF. Combining the CDR3 with reference TRBV11-3 and TRBJ2-1 gives the whole variable domain EAGVVQSPRYKIIEKKQPVAFWCNPISGHNTLYWYLQNLGQGPELLIRYENEEAVDDSQLPKDRFSAERLKGVDSTLKIQPAELGDSAVYLCASSLQRFNEQFFGPGTRLTVL.